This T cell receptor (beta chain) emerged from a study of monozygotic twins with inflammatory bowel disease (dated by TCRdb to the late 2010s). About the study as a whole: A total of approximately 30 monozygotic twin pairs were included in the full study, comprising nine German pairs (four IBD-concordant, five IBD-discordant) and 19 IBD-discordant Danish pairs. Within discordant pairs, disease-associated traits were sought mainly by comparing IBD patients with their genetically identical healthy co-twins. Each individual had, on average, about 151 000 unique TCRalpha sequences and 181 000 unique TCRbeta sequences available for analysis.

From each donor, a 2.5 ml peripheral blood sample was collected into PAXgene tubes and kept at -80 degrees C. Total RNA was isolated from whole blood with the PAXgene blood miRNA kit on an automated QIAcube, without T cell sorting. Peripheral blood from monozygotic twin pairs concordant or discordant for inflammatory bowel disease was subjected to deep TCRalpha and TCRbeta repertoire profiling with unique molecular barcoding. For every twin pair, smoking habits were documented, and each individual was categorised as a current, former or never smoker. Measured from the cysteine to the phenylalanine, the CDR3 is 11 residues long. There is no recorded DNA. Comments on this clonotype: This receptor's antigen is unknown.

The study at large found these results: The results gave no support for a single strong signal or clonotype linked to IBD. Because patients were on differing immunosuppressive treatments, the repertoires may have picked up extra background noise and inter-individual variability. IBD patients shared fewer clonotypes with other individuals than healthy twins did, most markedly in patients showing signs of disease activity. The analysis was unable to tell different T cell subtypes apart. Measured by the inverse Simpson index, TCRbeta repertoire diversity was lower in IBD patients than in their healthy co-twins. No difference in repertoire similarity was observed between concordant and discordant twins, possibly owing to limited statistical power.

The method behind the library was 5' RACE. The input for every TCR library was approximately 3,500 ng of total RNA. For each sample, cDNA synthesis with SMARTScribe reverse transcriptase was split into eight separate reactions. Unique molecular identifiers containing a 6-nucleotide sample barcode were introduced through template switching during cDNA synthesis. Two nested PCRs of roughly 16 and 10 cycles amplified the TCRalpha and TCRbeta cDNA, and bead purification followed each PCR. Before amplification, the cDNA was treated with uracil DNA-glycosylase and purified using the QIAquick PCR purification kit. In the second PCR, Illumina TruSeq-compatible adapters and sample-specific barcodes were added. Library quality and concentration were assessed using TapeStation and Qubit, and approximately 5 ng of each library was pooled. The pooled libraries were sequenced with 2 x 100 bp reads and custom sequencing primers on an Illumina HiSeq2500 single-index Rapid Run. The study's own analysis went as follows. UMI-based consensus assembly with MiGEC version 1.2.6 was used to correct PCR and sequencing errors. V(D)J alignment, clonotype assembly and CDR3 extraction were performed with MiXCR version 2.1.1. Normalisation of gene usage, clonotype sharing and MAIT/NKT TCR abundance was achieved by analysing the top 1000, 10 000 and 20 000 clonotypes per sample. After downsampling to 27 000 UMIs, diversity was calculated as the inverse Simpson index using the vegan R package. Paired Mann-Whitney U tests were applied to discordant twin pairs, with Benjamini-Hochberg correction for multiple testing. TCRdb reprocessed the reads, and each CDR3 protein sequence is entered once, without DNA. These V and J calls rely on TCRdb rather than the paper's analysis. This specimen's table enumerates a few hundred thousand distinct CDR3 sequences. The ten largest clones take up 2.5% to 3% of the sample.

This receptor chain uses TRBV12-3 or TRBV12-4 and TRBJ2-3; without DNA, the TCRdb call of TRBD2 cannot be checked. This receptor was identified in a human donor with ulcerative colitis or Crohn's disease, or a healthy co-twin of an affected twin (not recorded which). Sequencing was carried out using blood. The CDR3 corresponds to CASTSGDTQYF.